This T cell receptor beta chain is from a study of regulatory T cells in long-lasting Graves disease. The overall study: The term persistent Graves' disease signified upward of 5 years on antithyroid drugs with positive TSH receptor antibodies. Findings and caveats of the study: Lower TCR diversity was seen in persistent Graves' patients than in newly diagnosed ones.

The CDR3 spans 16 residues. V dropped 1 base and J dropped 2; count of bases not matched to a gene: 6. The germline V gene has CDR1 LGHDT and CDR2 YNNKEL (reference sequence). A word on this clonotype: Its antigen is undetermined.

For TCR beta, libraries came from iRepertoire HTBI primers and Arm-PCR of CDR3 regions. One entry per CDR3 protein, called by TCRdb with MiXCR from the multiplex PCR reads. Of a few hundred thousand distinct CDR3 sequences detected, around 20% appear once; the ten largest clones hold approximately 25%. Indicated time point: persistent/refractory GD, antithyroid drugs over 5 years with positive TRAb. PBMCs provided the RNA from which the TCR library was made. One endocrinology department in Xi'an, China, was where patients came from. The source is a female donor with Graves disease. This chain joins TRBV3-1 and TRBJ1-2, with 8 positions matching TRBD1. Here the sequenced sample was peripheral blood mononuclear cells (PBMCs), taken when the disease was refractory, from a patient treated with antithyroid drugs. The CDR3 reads CASSQARDRTNYGYTF. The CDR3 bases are TGTGCCAGCAGCCAAGCCCGGGACAGGACGAACTATGGCTACACCTTC.